The text below deals with one T cell receptor (beta chain). Only in-frame clones appear in the TCRdb table, and some are missing; sequencing was by immunoSEQ multiplex PCR. This table holds approximately 65,000 clones, more than 75% found once. Looked up from germline, CDR1 is SGDLS and CDR2 is YYNGEE. With 4 bases clipped from V and 4 bases from J, the junction kept 7 bases outside the gene matches. The CDR3 loop spans 15 amino acids. The sample is drawn from a study of technical replicates of blood from several donors. The receptor was derived from a human donor in good health. Some clones in this sample may be carry-over from other donors' samples. The specimen sequenced was PBMCs. This rearrangement joins TRBV9 to TRBJ1-3; the match to TRBD1 covers 8 bases. DNA of the CDR3: TGTGCCAGCAGCAACAGAGGGACAGGCGGAAACACCATATATTTT. This translates into CASSNRGTGGNTIYF.